The rows below give T cell receptor beta chains drawn from one sample of a study of a mutant IDH1 vaccine in newly diagnosed glioma. Assay used: immunoSEQ multiplex PCR; TCRdb lists only in-frame clones, some missing. The sample holds 55,000 to 65,000 clones, about 71% seen once. No antigen has been assigned to these receptors. The specimen was PBMCs, collected from a glioma patient whose treatment included an IDH1 peptide vaccine. These receptors all come from a man in his forties or fifties with glioma. The CDR3 runs from the conserved cysteine through the conserved F or W. A D gene is named only where the DNA matches it firmly. Clone size appears in some rows only: once, few, many, or a class for an expanded clone.

J gene: TRBJ1-2; V gene: TRBV11-2; D gene: -; clone size: few; CDR3 protein: CASSLDLGGRGYTF; CDR3 DNA: TGTGCCAGCAGCTTAGATTTAGGGGGTCGAGGCTACACCTTC
J gene: TRBJ2-7; V gene: TRBV7-9; D gene: TRBD2; clone size: -; CDR3 protein: CASSATSGGPSEQYF; CDR3 DNA: TGTGCCAGCAGCGCGACTAGCGGGGGGCCGTCGGAGCAGTACTTC
J gene: TRBJ1-2; V gene: TRBV29-1; D gene: -; clone size: once; CDR3 protein: CSVENRGDYGYTF; CDR3 DNA: TGCAGCGTTGAGAATCGGGGGGACTATGGCTACACCTTC
J gene: TRBJ2-7; V gene: TRBV6-1; D gene: -; clone size: -; CDR3 protein: CASSVTSYEQYF; CDR3 DNA: TGTGCCAGCAGTGTGACATCATACGAGCAGTACTTC
J gene: TRBJ2-3; V gene: TRBV9; D gene: -; clone size: -; CDR3 protein: CASSVGGGVADTQYF; CDR3 DNA: TGTGCCAGCAGCGTTGGGGGGGGCGTAGCAGATACGCAGTATTTT
J gene: TRBJ2-7; V gene: TRBV7-2; D gene: TRBD1; clone size: -; CDR3 protein: CASSRDRGPSEQYF; CDR3 DNA: TGTGCCAGCAGCCGGGACAGGGGGCCTTCCGAGCAGTACTTC
J gene: TRBJ1-1; V gene: TRBV5-6; D gene: -; clone size: once; CDR3 protein: CASSRTLNTEAFF; CDR3 DNA: TGTGCCAGCAGCCGGACGTTGAACACTGAAGCTTTCTTT
J gene: TRBJ2-5; V gene: TRBV29-1; D gene: -; clone size: -; CDR3 protein: CSATGTEETQYF; CDR3 DNA: TGCAGCGCCACCGGGACCGAAGAGACCCAGTACTTC
J gene: TRBJ2-1; V gene: TRBV7-9; D gene: -; clone size: -; CDR3 protein: CASSLSVGYLNEQFF; CDR3 DNA: TGTGCCAGCAGCTTATCAGTGGGGTACCTCAATGAGCAGTTCTTC
J gene: TRBJ2-1; V gene: TRBV7-2; D gene: -; clone size: -; CDR3 protein: CASSLDRVDRNQQFF; CDR3 DNA: TGTGCCAGCAGCTTAGACAGGGTCGATCGGAATCAGCAGTTCTTC
J gene: TRBJ2-7; V gene: TRBV2; D gene: TRBD1; clone size: -; CDR3 protein: CASSPGTATSYEQYF; CDR3 DNA: TGTGCCAGCAGCCCGGGGACAGCTACTTCCTACGAGCAGTACTTC
J gene: TRBJ2-5; V gene: TRBV6-1; D gene: -; clone size: -; CDR3 protein: CASSLGDFPQETQYF; CDR3 DNA: TGTGCCAGCAGCCTAGGAGACTTCCCACAAGAGACCCAGTACTTC
J gene: TRBJ2-7; V gene: TRBV5-6; D gene: -; clone size: -; CDR3 protein: CASRTGPLGREQYF; CDR3 DNA: TGTGCCAGCAGAACCGGGCCCTTAGGAAGGGAGCAGTACTTC
J gene: TRBJ1-1; V gene: TRBV10-3; D gene: -; clone size: -; CDR3 protein: CAISLSREGNTEAFF; CDR3 DNA: TGTGCCATCAGTCTTAGCAGGGAGGGGAACACTGAAGCTTTCTTT
J gene: TRBJ1-5; V gene: TRBV7-9; D gene: TRBD1; clone size: once; CDR3 protein: CASSLTGNSNQPQHF; CDR3 DNA: TGTGCCAGCAGCTTGACAGGGAATAGCAATCAGCCCCAGCATTTT
J gene: TRBJ2-7; V gene: TRBV4-1; D gene: -; clone size: -; CDR3 protein: CASSQGVPGSGSYEQYF; CDR3 DNA: TGCGCCAGCAGCCAAGGGGTTCCGGGAAGCGGCTCCTACGAGCAGTACTTC
J gene: TRBJ2-7; V gene: TRBV27; D gene: -; clone size: -; CDR3 protein: CASSLSVTGSSYEQYF; CDR3 DNA: TGTGCCAGCAGTTTATCGGTTACGGGGAGCTCCTACGAGCAGTACTTC
J gene: TRBJ2-7; V gene: TRBV7-2; D gene: TRBD1; clone size: few; CDR3 protein: CASSSQGATYEQYF; CDR3 DNA: TGTGCCAGCAGTTCACAGGGGGCTACCTACGAGCAGTACTTC
J gene: TRBJ2-3; V gene: TRBV5-4; D gene: -; clone size: -; CDR3 protein: CASSLKSLTDTQYF; CDR3 DNA: TGTGCCAGCAGCTTGAAGTCCCTCACAGATACGCAGTATTTT
J gene: TRBJ2-7; V gene: TRBV27; D gene: TRBD2; clone size: -; CDR3 protein: CASSYGGATYEQYF; CDR3 DNA: TGTGCCAGCAGTTACGGGGGGGCAACCTACGAGCAGTACTTC
J gene: TRBJ2-7; V gene: TRBV18; D gene: -; clone size: -; CDR3 protein: CASSRGLDGSIDEQYF; CDR3 DNA: TGTGCCAGCTCTCGGGGGCTCGATGGCAGCATCGACGAGCAGTACTTC
J gene: TRBJ2-2; V gene: TRBV5-1; D gene: TRBD2; clone size: medium-sized; CDR3 protein: CASRRTSANTGELFF; CDR3 DNA: TGCGCCAGTAGAAGAACTAGCGCGAACACCGGGGAGCTGTTTTTT
J gene: TRBJ2-3; V gene: TRBV5-1; D gene: -; clone size: once; CDR3 protein: CASSLAGSSDTQYF; CDR3 DNA: TGCGCCAGCAGCTTGGCTGGGTCCTCCGATACGCAGTATTTT
J gene: TRBJ2-5; V gene: TRBV7-8; D gene: -; clone size: -; CDR3 protein: CASSALQETQYF; CDR3 DNA: TGTGCCAGCAGCGCTCTTCAGGAGACCCAGTACTTC
J gene: TRBJ1-1; V gene: TRBV4-3; D gene: -; clone size: few; CDR3 protein: CASSQDEGYGTEAFF; CDR3 DNA: TGCGCCAGCAGCCAAGATGAGGGTTACGGCACTGAAGCTTTCTTT
J gene: TRBJ1-2; V gene: TRBV6-1; D gene: -; clone size: -; CDR3 protein: CASHEGAGALYGYTF; CDR3 DNA: TGTGCCAGCCACGAAGGGGCAGGGGCCCTCTATGGCTACACCTTC
J gene: TRBJ1-1; V gene: TRBV27; D gene: TRBD1; clone size: -; CDR3 protein: CASSLSPGQGTTEAFF; CDR3 DNA: TGTGCCAGCAGTTTATCTCCGGGACAGGGGACCACTGAAGCTTTCTTT
J gene: TRBJ2-7; V gene: TRBV29-1; D gene: TRBD1; clone size: -; CDR3 protein: CSVEVPGTGGYEQYF; CDR3 DNA: TGCAGCGTTGAAGTCCCCGGGACAGGGGGCTACGAGCAGTACTTC
J gene: TRBJ1-2; V gene: TRBV9; D gene: -; clone size: -; CDR3 protein: CASSVEGGLDYGYTF; CDR3 DNA: TGTGCCAGCAGCGTAGAGGGAGGACTGGACTATGGCTACACCTTC
J gene: TRBJ1-5; V gene: TRBV6-1; D gene: -; clone size: -; CDR3 protein: CASMDYSNQPQHF; CDR3 DNA: TGTGCCAGCATGGACTATAGCAATCAGCCCCAGCATTTT
J gene: TRBJ2-7; V gene: TRBV2; D gene: -; clone size: -; CDR3 protein: CASSDMKLEQYF; CDR3 DNA: TGTGCCAGCAGTGATATGAAGCTCGAGCAGTACTTC
J gene: TRBJ1-2; V gene: TRBV20-1; D gene: -; clone size: -; CDR3 protein: CSARQAYGYTF; CDR3 DNA: TGCAGTGCCCGACAGGCCTATGGCTACACCTTC
J gene: TRBJ2-2; V gene: TRBV7-3; D gene: -; clone size: -; CDR3 protein: CASSLSGALNTGELFF; CDR3 DNA: TGTGCCAGCAGCCTTTCGGGGGCGCTGAACACCGGGGAGCTGTTTTTT
J gene: TRBJ1-6; V gene: TRBV19; D gene: -; clone size: once; CDR3 protein: CASSPEVAYNSPLHF; CDR3 DNA: TGTGCCAGTAGTCCCGAAGTGGCCTATAATTCACCCCTCCACTTT
J gene: TRBJ2-1; V gene: TRBV6-4; D gene: -; clone size: -; CDR3 protein: CASSDSYRSGEQFF; CDR3 DNA: TGTGCCAGCAGTGACTCGTATAGGAGCGGGGAGCAGTTCTTC
J gene: TRBJ2-2; V gene: TRBV30; D gene: TRBD1; clone size: -; CDR3 protein: CAWSPGGYTGELFF; CDR3 DNA: TGTGCCTGGAGTCCAGGGGGCTACACCGGGGAGCTGTTTTTT
J gene: TRBJ2-3; V gene: TRBV5-1; D gene: -; clone size: -; CDR3 protein: CASSLQTVSTDTQYF; CDR3 DNA: TGCGCCAGCAGCTTACAGACAGTTAGCACAGATACGCAGTATTTT
J gene: TRBJ2-2; V gene: TRBV11-3; D gene: TRBD1; clone size: -; CDR3 protein: CASSPRQGITGELFF; CDR3 DNA: TGTGCCAGCAGCCCCCGACAGGGAATAACCGGGGAGCTGTTTTTT
J gene: TRBJ1-2; V gene: TRBV5-6; D gene: -; clone size: -; CDR3 protein: CASSLNYGYTF; CDR3 DNA: TGTGCCAGCAGCTTAAACTATGGCTACACCTTC
J gene: TRBJ2-2; V gene: TRBV9; D gene: -; clone size: -; CDR3 protein: CASSVTSNTGELFF; CDR3 DNA: TGTGCCAGCAGCGTAACTAGCAACACCGGGGAGCTGTTTTTT
J gene: TRBJ2-7; V gene: TRBV7-2; D gene: -; clone size: -; CDR3 protein: CASSFLLFPSYEQYF; CDR3 DNA: TGTGCCAGCAGCTTCCTCCTTTTTCCCTCCTACGAGCAGTACTTC
J gene: TRBJ1-2; V gene: TRBV9; D gene: -; clone size: -; CDR3 protein: CASSPAQDYGYTF; CDR3 DNA: TGTGCCAGCAGCCCCGCCCAAGACTATGGCTACACCTTC
J gene: TRBJ1-1; V gene: TRBV27; D gene: -; clone size: -; CDR3 protein: CASSPGGGPEAFF; CDR3 DNA: TGTGCCAGCAGCCCGGGGGGCGGGCCTGAAGCTTTCTTT
J gene: TRBJ1-3; V gene: TRBV6-5; D gene: -; clone size: few; CDR3 protein: CASSYSRISGNTIYF; CDR3 DNA: TGTGCCAGCAGTTACTCCCGGATCTCTGGAAACACCATATATTTT
J gene: TRBJ1-1; V gene: TRBV7-9; D gene: -; clone size: few; CDR3 protein: CASSLTRNTEAFF; CDR3 DNA: TGTGCCAGCAGCCTAACGAGGAACACTGAAGCTTTCTTT
J gene: TRBJ2-5; V gene: TRBV2; D gene: -; clone size: -; CDR3 protein: CASSEGTMGETQYF; CDR3 DNA: TGTGCCAGCAGTGAAGGGACAATGGGGGAGACCCAGTACTTC